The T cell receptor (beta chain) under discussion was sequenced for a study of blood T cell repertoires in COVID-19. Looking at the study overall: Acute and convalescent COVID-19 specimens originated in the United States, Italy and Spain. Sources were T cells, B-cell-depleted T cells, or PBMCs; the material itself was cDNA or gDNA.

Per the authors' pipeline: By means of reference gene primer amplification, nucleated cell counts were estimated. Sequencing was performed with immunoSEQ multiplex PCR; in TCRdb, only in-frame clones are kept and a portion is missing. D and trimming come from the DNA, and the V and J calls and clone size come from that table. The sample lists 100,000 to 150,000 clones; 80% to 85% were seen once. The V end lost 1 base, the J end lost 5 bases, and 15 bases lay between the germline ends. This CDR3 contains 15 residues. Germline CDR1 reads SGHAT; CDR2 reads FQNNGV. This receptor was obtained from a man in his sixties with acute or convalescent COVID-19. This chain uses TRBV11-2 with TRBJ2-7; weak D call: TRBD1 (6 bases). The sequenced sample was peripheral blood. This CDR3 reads CASSLGLGAWNEQYF. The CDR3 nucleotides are TGTGCCAGCAGCTTAGGTCTGGGGGCTTGGAACGAGCAGTACTTC.